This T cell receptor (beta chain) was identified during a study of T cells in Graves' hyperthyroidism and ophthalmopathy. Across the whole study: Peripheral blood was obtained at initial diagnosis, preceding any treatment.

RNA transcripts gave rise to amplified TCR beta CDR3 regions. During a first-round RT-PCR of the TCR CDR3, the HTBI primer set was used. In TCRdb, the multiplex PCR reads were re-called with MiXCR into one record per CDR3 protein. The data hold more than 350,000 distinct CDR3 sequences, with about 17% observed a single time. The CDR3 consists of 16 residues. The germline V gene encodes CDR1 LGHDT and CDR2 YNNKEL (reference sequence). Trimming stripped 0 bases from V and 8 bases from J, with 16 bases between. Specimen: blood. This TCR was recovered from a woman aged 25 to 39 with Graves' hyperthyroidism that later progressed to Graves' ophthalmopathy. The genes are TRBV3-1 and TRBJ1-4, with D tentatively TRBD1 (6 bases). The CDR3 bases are TGTGCCAGCAGCCAAGATATGGGCAGGGGAGAAGAAAAACTGTTTTTT. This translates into CASSQDMGRGEEKLFF.